The present entry profiles one TCR beta chain with its context. The antigen remains undetermined. This specimen belongs to a study of shared clonotypes between healthy human individuals. Regarding the study as a whole: Blood was the sole source, and tissue repertoires probably differ. The four-donor shared clonotypes exceeded non-shared clonotypes in generation probability, with non-shared ones scoring lower.

V shed 9 bases, J shed 3 bases, and the junction held 19 bases outside the gene matches. There are 18 residues in the CDR3. CDR1 SNHLY and CDR2 FYNNEI come from the germline V gene. Deep was the level used in running the assay. Several immunoSEQ plates held equal portions of the genomic DNA taken from each subset. Clones were read by immunoSEQ multiplex PCR, and TCRdb kept only the in-frame ones, dropping some. Found here are nearly 2 million clones, about 95% of them singletons; the top ten hold more than 0.9%. Positive CCR7 selection of CD45RO-negative cells yielded the naive CD8 cells, and terminally differentiated effector memory CD45RA+ cells were excluded.

Sequenced input: naive CD8+ T cells sorted from blood. The sequence derives from a man younger than 30 in good health. The chain carries TRBV2 and TRBJ2-2, with TRBD2 identical over 7 bases. CDR3 sequence (DNA): TGTGCCAGTGGCCCCATTCTAGACGGGAGGCGGGACACCGGGGAGCTGTTTTTT. Translated, it gives CASGPILDGRRDTGELFF.